This T cell receptor (beta chain) is drawn from a study of blood T cell repertoires in COVID-19. Clones were sequenced by immunoSEQ multiplex PCR, and TCRdb holds only the in-frame ones, with some missing. The data hold 300,000 to 400,000 clones, with more than 75% observed a single time. The receptor's source is a human donor in a cohort sampled during active COVID-19. Input material: peripheral blood.

CDR3 DNA: TGCAGCGCCCGAGGGGGAGGGATACATTCACCCCTCCACTTT. This sequence encodes CSARGGGIHSPLHF. The chain is built from TRBV29-1 and TRBJ1-6, with TRBD1 as a possible D gene (6 bases). This CDR3 comprises 14 residues. The ends were cut back, 7 bases at V and 8 bases at J, with 18 bases in the middle. Germline V gives CDR1 SQVTM, CDR2 ANQGSEA.